This TCR beta chain was recorded in a study of T cell repertoires in cytomegalovirus infection. Overall study: Recently identified HLA-C-restricted and well-studied HLA-B-restricted CMV epitopes were used. Public TCR beta signatures were indicative of both CMV infection and a matching HLA type.

Notes on this clonotype: Its antigen is unknown.

TCRdb used MiXCR to reprocess the reads, holding one entry per CDR3 protein. The table lists about 830,000 distinct CDR3 sequences, about 30% of them singletons. Study-wide results and caveats: Using cumulative public TCR beta family frequency, the authors identified those who carried CMV together with the relevant HLA. Ex vivo responses were dominated by HLA-C-restricted CMV-specific TCR beta clonotypes.

This CDR3 region has 13 residues. CDR1 and CDR2 (germline): SEHNR, FQNEAQ (reference sequence). Trimming took off 3 bases at V and 5 bases at J, with 11 bases between the two ends. This TCR came from a human donor in good health (CMV status not recorded). Some clones in this sample may be carry-over from other donors' samples. Sequenced here: cultured CD8+ T cells from PBMCs, sampled from culture after CMV antigen stimulation. This rearrangement joins TRBV7-9 to TRBJ2-7, with a weak D call TRBD1 (6 bases). The CDR3 DNA reads as TGTGCCAGCAGCTTGGCAGGGGCCCACGAGCAGTACTTC. This gives the protein CASSLAGAHEQYF.